The rows below give T cell receptor beta chains drawn from one sample of a study of T cells in Graves' hyperthyroidism and ophthalmopathy. TCRdb ran MiXCR on the multiplex PCR reads and lists one entry per CDR3 protein. The sample gives some 510,000 distinct CDR3 sequences, around 45% of which show up once; roughly 8.2% is in the top ten. What was sequenced was peripheral blood or thyroid tissue (not recorded which). Every receptor here comes from a woman under 30 with Graves' hyperthyroidism. CDR3s include the opening cysteine and the closing phenylalanine or tryptophan. Each record gives: V gene, J gene, D gene, clone size, CDR3 protein, CDR3 DNA. D genes are given only for firm matches. Clone sizes are given selectively: once, few, many, or a class where the clone is expanded.

TRBV29-1,TRBJ1-5,TRBD1,many,CSVLSDRANQPQHF,TGCAGCGTTCTCTCCGACAGGGCAAATCAGCCCCAGCATTTT
TRBV7-8,TRBJ1-2,-,-,CASSLGRGYTF,TGTGCCAGCAGCTTAGGGAGGGGCTACACCTTC
TRBV7-9,TRBJ1-6,-,few,CASSLTGGSYNSPLHF,TGTGCCAGCAGCTTAACTGGGGGCTCCTATAATTCACCCCTCCACTTT
TRBV2,TRBJ1-2,-,many,CASSDRGSNYGYTF,TGTGCCAGCAGTGATCGGGGGTCTAACTATGGCTACACCTTC
TRBV29-1,TRBJ1-2,-,-,CSERGYTF,TGCAGCGAAAGAGGCTACACCTTC
TRBV2,TRBJ1-2,TRBD1,-,CASSGGTVLGYTF,TGTGCCAGCAGTGGGGGGACAGTCTTAGGCTACACCTTC
TRBV12-3/TRBV12-4,TRBJ2-5,-,-,CASAGNGETQYF,TGTGCCAGCGCAGGGAACGGGGAGACCCAGTACTTC
TRBV29-1,TRBJ1-5,-,-,CSVYGHEGGETQHF,TGCAGCGTTTACGGGCACGAGGGAGGCGAGACCCAGCATTTT
TRBV6-5,TRBJ2-7,-,-,CASSYSVVLSYEQYF,TGTGCCAGCAGTTACTCAGTGGTTCTCTCCTACGAGCAGTACTTC
TRBV20-1,TRBJ2-7,TRBD1,few,CSAPGQGVYEQYF,TGCAGTGCGCCGGGACAGGGGGTCTACGAGCAGTACTTC
TRBV25-1,TRBJ2-5,TRBD2,-,CTTSGLAGQETQYF,TGTACCACGTCGGGACTAGCGGGACAAGAGACCCAGTACTTC
TRBV10-3,TRBJ1-4,-,-,CAISAATNEKLFF,TGTGCCATCAGTGCGGCAACTAATGAAAAACTGTTTTTT
TRBV7-2,TRBJ1-4,-,-,CASSLWTTTNEKLFF,TGTGCCAGCAGCTTGTGGACAACAACTAATGAAAAACTGTTTTTT
TRBV5-6,TRBJ1-1,-,few,CASSLGKKAFF,TGTGCCAGCAGCTTGGGTAAGAAAGCTTTCTTT
TRBV2,TRBJ1-1,-,few,CASSELTANTEAFF,TGTGCCAGCAGTGAACTCACTGCGAACACTGAAGCTTTCTTT
TRBV15,TRBJ2-7,TRBD2,-,CAPGLAGSEQYF,TGTGCCCCGGGACTAGCGGGATCCGAGCAGTACTTC
TRBV6-5,TRBJ2-5,TRBD1,-,CASSYFRGQQETQYF,TGTGCCAGCAGTTACTTTAGGGGACAGCAAGAGACCCAGTACTTC
TRBV7-2,TRBJ1-2,-,-,CASTQARVGYGYTF,TGTGCCAGCACGCAAGCCAGGGTTGGCTATGGCTACACCTTC
TRBV29-1,TRBJ2-2,TRBD1,once,CSVETQAGGTGGTGELFF,TGCAGCGTTGAGACCCAGGCCGGGGGGACAGGGGGCACCGGGGAGCTGTTTTTT
TRBV15,TRBJ2-7,TRBD1,once,CATSSSGQGTYEQYF,TGTGCCACCAGCAGCTCGGGACAGGGGACGTACGAGCAGTACTTC
TRBV12-3/TRBV12-4,TRBJ1-1,-,few,CASSFGQVTEAFF,TGTGCCAGCAGTTTTGGGCAGGTGACTGAAGCTTTCTTT
TRBV7-9,TRBJ2-2,TRBD1,-,CASPLGTGSNTGELFF,TGTGCCAGTCCGCTCGGGACAGGATCGAACACCGGGGAGCTGTTTTTT
TRBV7-9,TRBJ1-5,TRBD1,few,CASSSWTGKSNQPQHF,TGTGCCAGCAGCTCCTGGACAGGGAAGAGCAATCAGCCCCAGCATTTT
TRBV25-1,TRBJ1-2,-,-,CASSEFRVDYGYTF,TGTGCCAGCAGTGAATTTCGGGTCGACTATGGCTACACCTTC
TRBV6-5,TRBJ2-5,TRBD1,-,CASSYSDRGRETQYF,TGTGCCAGCAGTTACTCGGACAGGGGAAGAGAGACCCAGTACTTC
TRBV6-1,TRBJ1-2,-,-,CASSQGGRLSYGYTF,TGTGCCAGCAGCCAAGGTGGCAGACTTAGCTATGGCTACACCTTC
TRBV10-3,TRBJ1-4,-,few,CASSTGGGEKLFF,TGTGCCAGCAGTACCGGCGGAGGGGAAAAACTGTTTTTT
TRBV24-1,TRBJ1-2,-,-,CATSVLDNYGYTF,TGTGCCACCAGTGTCCTGGATAACTATGGCTACACCTTC
TRBV15,TRBJ2-6,-,-,CATSPQRGGANVLTF,TGTGCCACCAGCCCGCAAAGGGGTGGGGCCAACGTCCTGACTTTC
TRBV29-1,TRBJ1-2,-,many,CSAGEQRYGYTF,TGCAGCGCAGGTGAGCAGCGCTATGGCTACACCTTC
TRBV29-1,TRBJ2-7,-,-,CSVGPGVNEQYF,TGCAGCGTGGGGCCGGGTGTGAATGAGCAGTACTTC
TRBV29-1,TRBJ1-2,TRBD1,-,CSVWSGTGDYGYTF,TGCAGCGTTTGGAGTGGGACAGGGGACTATGGCTACACCTTC
TRBV29-1,TRBJ1-5,TRBD1,-,CSVTGTGVNQPQHF,TGCAGCGTAACCGGGACAGGGGTGAATCAGCCCCAGCATTTT
TRBV29-1,TRBJ2-5,TRBD2,few,CSAPAAGGGSFSAQYF,TGCAGCGCCCCCGCGGCGGGAGGGGGCTCATTTTCGGCCCAGTACTTC
TRBV2,TRBJ1-1,TRBD1,-,CASILDRGDTEAFF,TGTGCCAGCATCTTAGACAGGGGGGACACTGAAGCTTTCTTT
TRBV7-3,TRBJ1-5,-,-,CASSLVPTLTGSHSNQPQHF,TGTGCCAGCAGCTTAGTCCCTACCCTTACAGGGTCCCATAGCAATCAGCCCCAGCATTTT
TRBV10-2,TRBJ2-7,-,few,CASKQGRGSYEQYF,TGCGCCAGCAAACAGGGGAGGGGTTCCTACGAGCAGTACTTC
TRBV7-9,TRBJ1-4,TRBD1,-,CASSQGGPFLATNEKLFF,TGCGCCAGCAGCCAGGGGGGACCGTTCCTTGCAACTAATGAAAAACTGTTTTTT
TRBV5-4,TRBJ1-4,-,-,CASSLFRADERLFF,TGTGCCAGCAGCTTGTTCAGGGCAGATGAAAGACTGTTTTTT
TRBV7-9,TRBJ1-1,-,many,CASSLWVSEAFF,TGTGCCAGCAGCCTCTGGGTATCTGAAGCTTTCTTT
TRBV7-3,TRBJ2-5,TRBD2,-,CASSQDGTSGSRPYQETQYF,TGTGCCAGCAGCCAAGATGGGACTAGCGGGTCAAGACCGTACCAAGAGACCCAGTACTTC
TRBV29-1,TRBJ1-2,TRBD1,many,CSVKTGGDGYTF,TGCAGCGTTAAGACAGGGGGAGATGGCTACACCTTC
TRBV2,TRBJ1-4,-,many,CASSAGRTEKLFF,TGTGCCAGCAGTGCCGGCCGCACTGAAAAACTGTTTTTT